The table lists the clone carrying this TCR beta chain with a few counts. Its antigen remains unidentified. This sample stems from a study of T cell repertoires in cytomegalovirus infection. Study-wide results and caveats: The cumulative frequency of public TCR beta families identified carriers of CMV plus the relevant HLA.

From the reads, TCRdb called clonotypes with MiXCR, one entry per CDR3 protein. The sample holds some 100,000 distinct CDR3 sequences, about 25% seen once. The germline V and J ends were trimmed by 0 bases and 2 bases, with 7 bases remaining between them. The germline V gene has CDR1 SGDLS and CDR2 YYNGEE. CDR3 length: 14 amino acids. Input material: CD8+ T cells from PBMCs. This sequence originates from a human donor in good health (CMV status not recorded). Some clones in this sample may be carry-over from other donors' samples. The chain combines TRBV9 with TRBJ2-3; D remains unclear. CDR3 loop: CASSVEVATDTQYF. The CDR3 nucleotides read TGTGCCAGCAGCGTAGAGGTTGCCACAGATACGCAGTATTTT.